This is a list of T cell receptor beta chains from one sample in a study of blood T cell repertoires in COVID-19. TCRdb keeps only in-frame clones here, not all; method: immunoSEQ multiplex PCR. The sample comprises 70,000 to 95,000 clones, 90% of which are singletons, and approximately 1.6% rests with the top ten. The sequencing input was peripheral blood. The receptor set was obtained from a human donor with active COVID-19. The donor label of this sample is uncertain. Each CDR3 is given with its conserved first and last residue. A D gene is named only where the DNA matches it firmly.

>NA|TRBJ2-7|TRBV4-1
CASSQGTSYEQYF
>NA|TRBJ1-2|TRBV20-1
CSPRGPGYTF
>TRBD1|TRBJ1-1|TRBV5-1
CASSPGTGVGDTEAFF
>TRBD2|TRBJ2-2|TRBV5-4
CASSLDRGGAGELFF
>TRBD1|TRBJ2-3|TRBV5-1
CASSLGWDSQDTDTQYF
>NA|TRBJ2-7|TRBV21-1
CASSKALGQGLYEQYF
>NA|TRBJ1-2|TRBV6-1
CASSEARGNPYGYTF
>TRBD2|TRBJ2-7|TRBV9
CASSVGGGNSYEQYF
>TRBD1|TRBJ2-1|TRBV11-2
CASSFSGTGFRNEQFF
>NA|TRBJ2-5|TRBV5-1
CASSYRGETQYF
>NA|TRBJ2-3|TRBV3-1/TRBV3-2
CARIPGSTDTQYF